This T cell receptor beta chain was obtained from a study of shared clonotypes between healthy human individuals. Across the whole study: The plates for each donor numbered three CD4 naive, three CD4 memory, two CD8 naive and one CD8 memory.

CDR3 size: 15 residues. Germline V gene sequence: CDR1 SGHTA, CDR2 FQGNSA. Trimming stripped 5 bases from V and 6 bases from J, with 16 bases between. Roughly 200 ng DNA, around 30,000 T cell genomes, went into each sorted-subset replicate PCR. The protocol was immunoSEQ multiplex PCR, while the TCRdb copy is restricted to in-frame clones and leaves out a portion. Among 800,000 to 1,200,000 clones listed, 75% to 80% were seen once. This clone has more than one count but fewer than ten. This TCR derives from a man between 18 and 35 years old in good health. Some clones in this sample may be carry-over from other donors' samples. The chain carries TRBV7-2 and TRBJ2-2; tentatively, D is TRBD2 (5 bases). The sample comprised memory CD4+ T cells from PBMCs. Documented subset: CD45RA-negative fraction. CDR3: CASSRTPLLAGELFF. The CDR3 region has the DNA TGTGCCAGCAGCCGGACTCCACTACTAGCCGGGGAGCTGTTTTTT.